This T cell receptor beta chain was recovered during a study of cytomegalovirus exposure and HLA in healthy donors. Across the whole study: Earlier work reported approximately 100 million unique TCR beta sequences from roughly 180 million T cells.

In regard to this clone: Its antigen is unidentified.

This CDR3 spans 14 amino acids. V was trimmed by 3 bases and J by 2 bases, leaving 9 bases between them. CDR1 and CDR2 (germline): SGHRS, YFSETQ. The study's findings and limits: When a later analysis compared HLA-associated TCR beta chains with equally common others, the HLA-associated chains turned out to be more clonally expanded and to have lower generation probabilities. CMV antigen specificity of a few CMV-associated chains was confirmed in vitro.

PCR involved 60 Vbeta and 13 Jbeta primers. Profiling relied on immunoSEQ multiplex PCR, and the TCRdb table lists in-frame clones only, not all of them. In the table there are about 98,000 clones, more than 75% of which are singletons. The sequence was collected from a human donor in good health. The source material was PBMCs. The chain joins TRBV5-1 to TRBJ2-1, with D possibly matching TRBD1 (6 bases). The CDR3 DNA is TGCGCCAGCAGCTCGAGGACAGCCTACAATGAGCAGTTCTTC. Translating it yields CASSSRTAYNEQFF.